This T cell receptor (beta chain) appears in the sequencing data of a study of identical twins. Study-wide points: Whereas memory repertoires showed no such difference, abundant cord blood beta clonotypes carried fewer insertions.

TCRdb reanalysed the 5' RACE reads using MiXCR and keeps one entry per CDR3 protein. The table lists about 220,000 distinct CDR3 sequences, less than 9.5% of them singletons. This clonotype was counted many times. The antigen remains undetermined. The germline V gene encodes CDR1 SGHVS and CDR2 FQNEAQ. The CDR3 covers 14 residues. V lost 3 bases and J lost 7; bases outside the gene matches: 3. The specimen was memory (CD45RO+) T cells sorted from blood. V and J are TRBV7-8 and TRBJ2-1; 10 positions match TRBD2. The receptor comes from a young woman in good health. CDR3 loop: CASSFSSGSNEQFF. CDR3 bases: TGTGCCAGCAGCTTTTCTAGCGGGAGTAATGAGCAGTTCTTC.